This T cell receptor (beta chain) was observed in a study of blood T cell repertoires in COVID-19. Generated by immunoSEQ multiplex PCR, the TCRdb table keeps only in-frame clones and is missing some. The sample holds hundreds of thousands of clones; 83% are singletons and the top ten take approximately 4.9%. Germline CDR1 and CDR2: GTSNPN and SVGIG (reference sequence). CDR3 length: 17 residues. Between the trimmed V and J ends, which lost 0 bases and 2 bases, there was a span of 14 bases. This clone was seen once. Specimen: PBMCs or T cells enriched from blood (not recorded which). The TCR sequence derives from a woman in her fifties or sixties who had been exposed to COVID-19. This rearrangement joins TRBV30 to TRBJ2-6, with D tentatively TRBD2 (6 bases). The CDR3 here is CAWSVLGLDPGANVLTF. The CDR3 DNA is TGTGCCTGGAGTGTACTGGGACTTGACCCTGGGGCCAACGTCCTGACTTTC.